The 30 T cell receptor beta chains below were found in one sample sequenced in a study of regulatory T cells in long-lasting Graves disease. For TCR beta, libraries came from iRepertoire HTBI primers and Arm-PCR of CDR3 regions. TCRdb reanalysed the multiplex PCR reads using MiXCR and keeps one entry per CDR3 protein. Counted here are more than 300,000 distinct CDR3 sequences, roughly 15% occurring once; the ten biggest clones make up 20% to 25%. Time point here: newly diagnosed GD, antithyroid drugs for less than 3 months. TCR sequences were obtained from RNA taken from PBMCs. The specimen comprised peripheral blood mononuclear cells (PBMCs), sampled at new diagnosis, from a patient treated with antithyroid drugs. All receptors come from a female donor with Graves disease.

This chain connects TRBV29-1 to TRBJ2-7; 7 bases match TRBD2. The CDR3 sequence is 16 residues long. The V gene's germline CDR1 is SQVTM and CDR2 ANQGSEA. V dropped 0 bases and J dropped 2; count of bases not matched to a gene: 10. The CDR3 DNA is TGCAGCGTTGAAGATCTGGGGCTAGCGGAACCCTACGAGCAGTACTTC. This translates into CSVEDLGLAEPYEQYF.

J is TRBJ1-1 and V is TRBV24-1; the D gene is possibly TRBD1 (6 bases). Germline assignment: CDR1 KGHDR and CDR2 SFDVKD. This CDR3 is 12 amino acids long. V lost 9 bases to trimming and J lost 8 bases, with 15 bases between them. The CDR3 sequence: CATEGLQGEAFF. CDR3 sequence (DNA): TGTGCCACCGAGGGATTACAGGGAGAAGCTTTCTTT.

This clonotype showed up many times. The gene calls are TRBV6-2 or TRBV6-3 and TRBJ2-1; TRBD1 is a possible D gene (6 bases). The CDR3 has 14 amino acids. CDR1 MNHEY and CDR2 SVGEGT come from the germline V gene. Trimming left V 6 bases short and J 5 bases short, with 14 bases between. The DNA of the CDR3 is TGTGCCAGCAGCCGCGGACAGCTAAACAATGAGCAGTTCTTC. Translating gives CASSRGQLNNEQFF.

This clonotype was counted ten times or more. The V call is TRBV2, the J call TRBJ1-5, with a possible D match to TRBD1 (5 bases). Germline V CDR1 and CDR2: SNHLY, FYNNEI. The V and J ends lost 6 bases and 5 bases respectively, with 14 bases between them. This CDR3 has 14 residues. The CDR3 protein is CASSTMGRHQPQHF. The CDR3, as DNA: TGTGCCAGCAGCACTATGGGGCGTCATCAGCCCCAGCATTTT.

This clonotype was seen repeatedly, ten times or more. This rearrangement joins TRBV4-1 to TRBJ1-2; D call uncertain. Germline V gives CDR1 MGHRA, CDR2 YSYEKL. Trimming took 4 bases from V and 14 from J, leaving 17 bases between them. The CDR3 has 12 residues. CDR3 DNA sequence: TGCGCCAGCAGCCCCGGTTCAGGACGCGGAACCTTC. Its translation is CASSPGSGRGTF.

The chain carries TRBV2 and TRBJ2-1; 9 bases fit TRBD2. Germline values: CDR1 SNHLY, CDR2 FYNNEI. V shed 9 bases, J shed 3 bases, and the junction held 18 bases outside the gene matches. There are 18 residues in the CDR3. The CDR3 bases are TGTGCCAGTAAACCCCACCCAGCGGGAGGATTTTACTACAATGAGCAGTTCTTC. Protein product: CASKPHPAGGFYYNEQFF.

In its sample, this clonotype was seen many times. The genes are TRBV7-9 and TRBJ2-1; D may be TRBD2 (5 bases). There are 15 residues in the CDR3. Germline V gives CDR1 SEHNR, CDR2 FQNEAQ (reference sequence). V shed 1 base and J shed 2 bases, with 9 bases lying between them. The CDR3 DNA reads as TGTGCCAGCAGCTTAGATCGGGAAGCCTACAATGAGCAGTTCTTC. Protein sequence: CASSLDREAYNEQFF. Based on the CDR3 plus reference TRBV7-9 and TRBJ2-1, the full variable domain is DTGVSQNPRHKITKRGQNVTFRCDPISEHNRLYWYRQTLGQGPEFLTYFQNEAQLEKSRLLSDRFSAERPKGSFSTLEIQRTEQGDSAMYLCASSLDREAYNEQFFGPGTRLTVL.

This clonotype has a count of ten or more. The rearrangement joins TRBV29-1 to TRBJ1-2; possible D gene TRBD1, 5 bases. CDR1 is SQVTM and CDR2 is ANQGSEA in the germline V gene. The CDR3 sequence is 14 residues long. Trimming removed 6 bases at V and 2 bases at J, with 16 bases between. This CDR3 reads CSVAPGTDNYGYTF. CDR3 bases: TGCAGCGTGGCCCCGGGGACCGACAACTATGGCTACACCTTC. Based on the CDR3 plus reference TRBV29-1 and TRBJ1-2, the full variable domain is SAVISQKPSRDICQRGTSLTIQCQVDSQVTMMFWYRQQPGQSLTLIATANQGSEATYESGFVIDKFPISRPNLTFSTLTVSNMSPEDSSIYLCSVAPGTDNYGYTFGSGTRLTVV.

The CDR3 DNA reads TGTGCCAGCAGTTACTCCTGGGGTCGGGGAACTAACTATGGCTACACCTTC. Its protein is CASSYSWGRGTNYGYTF. The chain links TRBV12-3 or TRBV12-4 to TRBJ1-2; D gene uncertain. V lost 4 bases to trimming and J lost 0 bases, with 18 bases between them. There are 17 residues in the CDR3.

Ten or more counts support this clonotype. This rearrangement joins TRBV28 to TRBJ1-2; D is undetermined. Trimming pared 5 bases from V and 4 bases from J, leaving 8 bases between. This CDR3 has 12 residues. From germline, CDR1 is MDHEN and CDR2 SYDVKM. The CDR3 DNA sequence: TGTGCCAGCAGTAGGATGAGCTATGGCTACACCTTC. Translating gives CASSRMSYGYTF.

This clonotype was counted ten times or more. The chain combines TRBV7-9 with TRBJ2-3; 12 bases match TRBD2. This CDR3 spans 18 amino acids. V lost 6 bases to trimming and J lost 0 bases; unmatched junction nucleotides: 10. The germline gives CDR1 SEHNR, CDR2 FQNEAQ (reference sequence). In DNA, the CDR3 is TGTGCCAGCAGAGTTATCAACGGACTAGCGGGGAGCACAGATACGCAGTATTTT. Amino acid sequence: CASRVINGLAGSTDTQYF.

The chain links TRBV12-3 or TRBV12-4 to TRBJ1-2; 7 positions agree with TRBD1. Trimming took 3 bases from V and 0 from J; bases not matched to a gene: 7. The CDR3 is made up of 16 amino acids. CDR3 nucleotides: TGTGCCAGCAGTTTCAGGGACAGAAACACTAACTATGGCTACACCTTC. Translating it yields CASSFRDRNTNYGYTF.

The V gene is TRBV4-3, the J gene TRBJ2-1; 11 bases are shared with TRBD2. With V trimmed by 3 bases and J by 4 bases, 5 bases remained unmatched. Germline V lookup: CDR1 LGHNA, CDR2 YSLEER. The CDR3 has 16 residues. CDR3 DNA sequence: TGCGCCAGCAGCCAGGGAGGACTAGCGGGTTACAATGAGCAGTTCTTC. Amino acids: CASSQGGLAGYNEQFF.

This rearrangement joins TRBV28 to TRBJ1-2, with D unclear. Trimming stripped 5 bases from V and 0 bases from J, with 7 bases between. CDR1 is MDHEN and CDR2 is SYDVKM in the germline V gene. The CDR3 has 13 amino acids. The DNA of the CDR3 is TGTGCCAGCAGTCTCCACGCTAACTATGGCTACACCTTC. Amino acid sequence: CASSLHANYGYTF.

This clonotype was observed a handful of times. The chain carries TRBV27 and TRBJ2-7; 7 bases fit TRBD2. J gave up 7 bases and V 3 bases, and 3 bases lay outside the gene matches. Germline CDR1 is MNHEY and CDR2 is SMNVEV (reference sequence). This CDR3 has 12 residues. The CDR3 nucleotides read TGTGCCAGCAGTTTCGCCGGGGGGGAGCAGTACTTC. Protein sequence: CASSFAGGEQYF.

Remarks on this clonotype: Sequence at one end of the junction differs from germline and may be a read error. CDR3 bases: TGTGCCAGCAGTTTAAGGGCCCGACAGATACAAGAGACCCAGCACTTC. It specifies CASSLRARQIQETQHF. This sequence joins TRBV12-3 or TRBV12-4 and TRBJ2-5; possible D gene TRBD1, 5 bases. This CDR3 comprises 16 residues.

This clonotype was detected ten times or more. This rearrangement joins TRBV7-2 to TRBJ2-5; the D is unclear. The germline V gene encodes CDR1 SGHTA and CDR2 FQGNSA. The V end was cut by 5 bases, the J end by 5 bases, with 12 bases between. This CDR3 is built from 13 residues. CDR3 coding DNA: TGTGCCAGCAGCCTCAATGACGGGGAGACCCAGTACTTC. Protein: CASSLNDGETQYF.

This clonotype occurred many times. The chain is built from TRBV29-1 and TRBJ2-5, with 8 positions matching TRBD1. Per germline, CDR1 SQVTM and CDR2 ANQGSEA. Unmatched junction bases numbered 7, after V lost 1 base and J lost 3 bases. The CDR3 sequence is 15 residues long. The CDR3 sequence: CSVEAGRGREETQYF. As DNA, the CDR3 is TGCAGCGTTGAAGCCGGCAGGGGGCGGGAAGAGACCCAGTACTTC.

At least ten counts were recorded for this clonotype. The chain has TRBV28 and TRBJ1-3; 8 nucleotides line up with TRBD1. CDR1 and CDR2 (germline): MDHEN, SYDVKM. With V trimmed by 8 bases and J by 1 base, 10 bases remained unmatched. The CDR3 is 16 amino acids. CDR3 in DNA: TGTGCCAGCCATCGAGCGGGACAGGTATCTGGAAACACCATATATTTT. Translating gives CASHRAGQVSGNTIYF.

The chain links TRBV29-1 to TRBJ2-1; 9 bases line up with TRBD1. The CDR3 contains 14 residues. Germline values: CDR1 SQVTM, CDR2 ANQGSEA. Unmatched junction bases numbered 6, after V lost 6 bases and J lost 3 bases. CDR3 sequence reads: CSVEGDRVYNEQFF. CDR3 nucleotides: TGCAGCGTGGAGGGGGACAGGGTCTACAATGAGCAGTTCTTC.

This clonotype has at least ten counts. V gene TRBV6-2 or TRBV6-3 combines with J gene TRBJ1-5, with TRBD1 matching over 11 bases. The V and J ends lost 5 bases and 4 bases, in that order; junction bases with no gene match: 4. The CDR3 runs 15 residues. The germline gives CDR1 MNHEY, CDR2 SVGEGT. This CDR3 is CASSRGQGGNQPQHF. CDR3 in DNA: TGTGCCAGCAGTAGGGGACAGGGGGGGAATCAGCCCCAGCATTTT.

This clonotype was picked up many times. The genes are TRBV10-3 and TRBJ2-1, with TRBD1 identical over 8 bases. The germline V gene encodes CDR1 ENHRY and CDR2 SYGVKD. Losses at the gene ends were 7 bases for V and 1 base for J; bases not matched to a gene: 6. The CDR3 is 15 amino acids. The CDR3 region is CAITPRQGSYNEQFF. In DNA form, the CDR3 reads TGTGCCATCACTCCCCGACAGGGGTCCTACAATGAGCAGTTCTTC.

The gene calls are TRBV7-6 and TRBJ1-2, with D hard to call. Trimming removed 2 bases at V and 4 bases at J, with 8 bases between. Germline lookup yields CDR1 SGHVS and CDR2 FNYEAQ. The CDR3 loop spans 13 amino acids. The CDR3 loop is CASSLRAVYGYTF. Here the CDR3 DNA reads TGTGCCAGCAGCTTAAGAGCAGTCTATGGCTACACCTTC. The full variable domain, in which reference TRBV7-6 and TRBJ1-2 provide the parts outside the CDR3, is GAGVSQSPRYKVTKRGQDVALRCDPISGHVSLYWYRQALGQGPEFLTYFNYEAQQDKSGLPNDRFSAERPEGSISTLTIQRTEQRDSAMYRCASSLRAVYGYTFGSGTRLTVV.

A few counts support this clonotype. The CDR3: CASSFEGTAKNIQYF. CDR3 sequence (DNA): TGTGCCAGCAGTTTTGAGGGAACGGCCAAAAACATTCAGTACTTC. This chain links TRBV28 with TRBJ2-4, with D possibly matching TRBD2 (5 bases). This CDR3 is 15 amino acids long. Germline V CDR1 and CDR2: MDHEN, SYDVKM. Trimming removed 3 bases at V and 1 base at J, with 10 bases between. The entire variable domain, with the rest obtained from reference TRBV28 and TRBJ2-4, is as follows: DVKVTQSSRYLVKRTGEKVFLECVQDMDHENMFWYRQDPGLGLRLIYFSYDVKMKEKGDIPEGYSVSREKKERFSLILESASTNQTSMYLCASSFEGTAKNIQYFGAGTRLSVL.

There are many counts of this clonotype. V and J are TRBV4-3 and TRBJ2-5; TRBD1 is a possible D gene (6 bases). Germline assignment: CDR1 LGHNA and CDR2 YSLEER. V was trimmed by 0 bases and J by 3 bases, leaving 17 bases between them. CDR3 size: 17 residues. CDR3 bases: TGCGCCAGCAGCCAAGATCGTCTAGCAGAGGGGGAAGAGACCCAGTACTTC. The encoded protein is CASSQDRLAEGEETQYF.

This clonotype has a handful of counts. The V call is TRBV27, the J call TRBJ2-5; 10 nucleotides line up with TRBD2. V shed 5 bases and J 4 bases; nucleotides not matched to a gene: 7. From germline, CDR1 is MNHEY and CDR2 SMNVEV (reference sequence). This CDR3 has 15 amino acids. The DNA of the CDR3 is TGTGCCAGCAGTGTCGGGACTAGCGTCCCAGAGACCCAGTACTTC. It codes for CASSVGTSVPETQYF.

This clonotype occurred many times. The chain recombines TRBV10-3 with TRBJ1-5, with D possibly matching TRBD1 (5 bases). The CDR3 is made up of 15 amino acids. Germline V gene data show CDR1 as ENHRY and CDR2 as SYGVKD. V was clipped by 3 bases and J by 6 bases, with 15 bases between them. CDR3 nucleotides: TGTGCCATCAGTGAAGGGACGGGGACGGGTCAGCCCCAGCATTTT. It is translated as CAISEGTGTGQPQHF.

This clonotype came up many times. J is TRBJ2-3 and V is TRBV12-3 or TRBV12-4; TRBD2 matches at 12 bases. Losses at the gene ends were 7 bases for V and 5 bases for J; bases not matched to a gene: 7. This CDR3 comprises 15 residues. The CDR3 DNA reads as TGTGCCAGCATCCCGGCTAGCGGGAGGGAAGATACGCAGTATTTT. Translating it yields CASIPASGREDTQYF.

The chain couples TRBV20-1 to TRBJ2-1; 9 nucleotides agree with TRBD2. This CDR3 region has 15 residues. Germline CDR1 and CDR2: DFQATT and SNEGSKA (reference sequence). V gave up 0 bases and J gave up 0 bases; unmatched junction bases: 0. The CDR3 sequence is CSARDSGSSYNEQFF. CDR3 in DNA: TGCAGTGCTAGAGATAGCGGGAGCTCCTACAATGAGCAGTTCTTC.

This clonotype was counted ten times or more. The chain recombines TRBV4-3 with TRBJ1-1; D remains unclear. This CDR3 has 16 amino acids. Trimming left V 3 bases short and J 4 bases short, with 18 bases between. CDR1 is LGHNA and CDR2 is YSLEER in the germline V gene. The CDR3 region is CASSQGERHEGTEAFF. CDR3 nucleotides: TGCGCCAGCAGCCAGGGAGAGAGGCACGAGGGCACTGAAGCTTTCTTT.